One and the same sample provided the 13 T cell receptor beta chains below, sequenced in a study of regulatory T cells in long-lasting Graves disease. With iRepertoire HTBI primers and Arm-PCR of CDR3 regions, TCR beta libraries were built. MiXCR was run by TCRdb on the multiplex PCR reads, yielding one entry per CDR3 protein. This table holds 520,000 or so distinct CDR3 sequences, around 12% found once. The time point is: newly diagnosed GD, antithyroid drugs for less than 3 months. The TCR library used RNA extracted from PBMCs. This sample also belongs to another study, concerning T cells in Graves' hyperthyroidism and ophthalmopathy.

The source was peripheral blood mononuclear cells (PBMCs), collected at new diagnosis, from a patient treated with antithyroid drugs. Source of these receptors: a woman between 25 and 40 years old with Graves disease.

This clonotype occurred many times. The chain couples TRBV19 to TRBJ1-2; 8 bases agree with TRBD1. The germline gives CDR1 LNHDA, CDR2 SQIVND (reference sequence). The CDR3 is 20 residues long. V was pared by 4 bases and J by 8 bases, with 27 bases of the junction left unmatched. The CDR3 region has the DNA TGTGCCAGTAGTAGGCCTACTGCCATTAGGACAGGGAAGATTTTTTACGGCTACACCTTC. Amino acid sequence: CASSRPTAIRTGKIFYGYTF.

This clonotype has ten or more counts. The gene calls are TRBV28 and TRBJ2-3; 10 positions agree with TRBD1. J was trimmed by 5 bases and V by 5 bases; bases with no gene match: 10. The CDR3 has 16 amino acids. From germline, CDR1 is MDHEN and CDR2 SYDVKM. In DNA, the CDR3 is TGTGCCAGCAGTGCCTCGACAGGGGGCTTGATAGATACGCAGTATTTT. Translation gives CASSASTGGLIDTQYF. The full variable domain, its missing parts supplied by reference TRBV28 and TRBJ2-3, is DVKVTQSSRYLVKRTGEKVFLECVQDMDHENMFWYRQDPGLGLRLIYFSYDVKMKEKGDIPEGYSVSREKKERFSLILESASTNQTSMYLCASSASTGGLIDTQYFGPGTRLTVL.

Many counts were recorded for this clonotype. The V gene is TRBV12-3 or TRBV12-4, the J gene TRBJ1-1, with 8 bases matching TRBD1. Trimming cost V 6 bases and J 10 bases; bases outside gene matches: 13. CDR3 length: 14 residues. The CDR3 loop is CASSLRDRTRGAFF. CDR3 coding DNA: TGTGCCAGCAGCCTCCGGGACAGGACCAGAGGAGCTTTCTTT.

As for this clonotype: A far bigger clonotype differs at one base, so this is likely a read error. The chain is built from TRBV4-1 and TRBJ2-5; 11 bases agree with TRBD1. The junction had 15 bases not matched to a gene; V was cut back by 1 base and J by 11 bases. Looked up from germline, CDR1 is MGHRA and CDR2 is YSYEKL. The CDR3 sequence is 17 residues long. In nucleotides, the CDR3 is TGCGCCAGCAGCCAAGGGCACGGACAGGGGGCCTACAATGAGCAGTACTTC. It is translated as CASSQGHGQGAYNEQYF.

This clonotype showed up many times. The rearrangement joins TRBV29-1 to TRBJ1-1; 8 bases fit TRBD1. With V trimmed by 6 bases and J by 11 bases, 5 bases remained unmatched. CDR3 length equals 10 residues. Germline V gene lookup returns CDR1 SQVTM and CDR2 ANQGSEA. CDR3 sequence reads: CSVWTGWAFF. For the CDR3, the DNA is TGCAGCGTGTGGACAGGGTGGGCTTTCTTT.

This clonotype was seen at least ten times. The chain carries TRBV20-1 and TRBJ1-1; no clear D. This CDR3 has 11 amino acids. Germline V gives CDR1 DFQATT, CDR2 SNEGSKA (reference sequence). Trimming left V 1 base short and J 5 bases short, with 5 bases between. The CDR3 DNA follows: TGCAGTGCTAGAGTTGGAACTGAAGCTTTCTTT. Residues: CSARVGTEAFF.

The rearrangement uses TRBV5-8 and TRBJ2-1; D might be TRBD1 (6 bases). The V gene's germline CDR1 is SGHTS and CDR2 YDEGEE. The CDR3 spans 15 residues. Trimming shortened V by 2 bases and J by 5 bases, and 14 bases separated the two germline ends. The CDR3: CASSLQGAQHNEQFF. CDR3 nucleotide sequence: TGTGCCAGCAGCTTACAGGGCGCCCAACACAATGAGCAGTTCTTC.

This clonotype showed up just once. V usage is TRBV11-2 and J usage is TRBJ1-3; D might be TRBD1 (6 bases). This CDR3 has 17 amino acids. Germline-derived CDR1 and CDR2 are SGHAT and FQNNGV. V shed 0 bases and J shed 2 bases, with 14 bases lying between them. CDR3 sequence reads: CASSLEWGASAGNTIYF. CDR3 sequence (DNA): TGTGCCAGCAGCTTAGAATGGGGGGCTAGCGCTGGAAACACCATATATTTT.

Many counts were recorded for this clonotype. CDR3 nucleotide sequence: TGTGCCAGCAGCCGCCCGGGGCTTAGCGTGGGCTACACCTTC. Translating gives CASSRPGLSVGYTF. The chain links TRBV28 to TRBJ1-2, with D perhaps TRBD1 (5 bases). The CDR3 length is 14 residues. Germline lookup yields CDR1 MDHEN and CDR2 SYDVKM. V shed 6 bases and J shed 8 bases, with 19 bases lying between them.

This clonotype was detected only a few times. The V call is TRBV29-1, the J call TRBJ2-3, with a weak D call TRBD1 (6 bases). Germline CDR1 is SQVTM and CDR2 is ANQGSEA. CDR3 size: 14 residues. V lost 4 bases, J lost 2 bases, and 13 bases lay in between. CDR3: CSVARTALTDTQYF. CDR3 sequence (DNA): TGCAGCGTTGCCAGGACAGCACTCACAGATACGCAGTATTTT.

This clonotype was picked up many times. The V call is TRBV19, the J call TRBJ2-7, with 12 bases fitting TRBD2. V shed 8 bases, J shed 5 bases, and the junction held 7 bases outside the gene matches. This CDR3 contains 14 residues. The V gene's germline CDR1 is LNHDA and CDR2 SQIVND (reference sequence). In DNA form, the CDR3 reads TGTGCCAGTCCGACTAGCGGGAGACATGACGAGCAGTACTTC. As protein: CASPTSGRHDEQYF.

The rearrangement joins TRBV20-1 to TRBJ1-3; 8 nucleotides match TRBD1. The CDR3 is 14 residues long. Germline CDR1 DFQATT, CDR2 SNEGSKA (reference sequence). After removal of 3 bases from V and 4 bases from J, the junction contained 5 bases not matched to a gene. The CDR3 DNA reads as TGCAGTGCTAGGCTCCGGGACAGGGGAAACACCATATATTTT. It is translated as CSARLRDRGNTIYF.

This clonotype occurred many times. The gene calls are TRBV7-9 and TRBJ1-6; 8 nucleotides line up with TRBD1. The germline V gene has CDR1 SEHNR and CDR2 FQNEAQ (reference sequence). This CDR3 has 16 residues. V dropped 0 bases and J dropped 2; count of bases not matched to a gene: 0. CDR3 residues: CASSLATGAYNSPLHF. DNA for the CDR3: TGTGCCAGCAGCTTAGCGACAGGGGCCTATAATTCACCCCTCCACTTT.